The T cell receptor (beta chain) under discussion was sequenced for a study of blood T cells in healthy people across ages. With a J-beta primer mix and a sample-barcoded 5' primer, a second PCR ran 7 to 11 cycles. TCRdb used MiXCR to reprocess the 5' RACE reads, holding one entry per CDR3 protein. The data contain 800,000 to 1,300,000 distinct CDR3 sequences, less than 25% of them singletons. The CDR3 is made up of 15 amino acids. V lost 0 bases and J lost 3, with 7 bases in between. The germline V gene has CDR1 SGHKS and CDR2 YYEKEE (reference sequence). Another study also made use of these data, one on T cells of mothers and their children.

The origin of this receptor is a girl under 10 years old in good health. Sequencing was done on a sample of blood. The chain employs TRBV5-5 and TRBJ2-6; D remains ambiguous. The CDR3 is CASSLVAGGANVLTF. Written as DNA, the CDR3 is TGTGCCAGCAGCTTGGTAGCAGGTGGGGCCAACGTCCTGACTTTC.